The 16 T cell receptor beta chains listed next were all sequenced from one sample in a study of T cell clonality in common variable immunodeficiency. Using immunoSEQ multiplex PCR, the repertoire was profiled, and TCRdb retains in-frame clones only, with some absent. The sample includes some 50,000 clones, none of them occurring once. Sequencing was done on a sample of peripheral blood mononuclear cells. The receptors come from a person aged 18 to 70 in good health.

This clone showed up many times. Partial CDR3 DNA: TGCGCCAGCAGCGCGACTAGCGGGGGTTATACG. Its protein is CASSATSGGYT. The complete CDR3 reads CASSATSGGYTQYF. This chain connects TRBV5-1 to TRBJ2-3; 12 bases map to TRBD2. The read halts 3 residues ahead of the CDR3 end, with the missing end drawn from the germline J gene. Trimming removed 4 bases from V and 7 bases from J; junction bases left unmatched: 4. The V gene's germline CDR1 is SGHRS and CDR2 YFSETQ. This CDR3 contains 14 residues.

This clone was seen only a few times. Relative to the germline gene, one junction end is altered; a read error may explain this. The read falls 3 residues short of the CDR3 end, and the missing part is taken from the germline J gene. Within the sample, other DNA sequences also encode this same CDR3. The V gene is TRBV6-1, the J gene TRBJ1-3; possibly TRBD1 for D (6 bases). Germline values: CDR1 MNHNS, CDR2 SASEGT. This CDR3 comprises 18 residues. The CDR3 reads CASSERFSDRSSGNTIYF. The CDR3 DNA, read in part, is TGTGCCAGCAGTGAAAGGTTTTCAGACAGGAGCTCTGGAAACACG.

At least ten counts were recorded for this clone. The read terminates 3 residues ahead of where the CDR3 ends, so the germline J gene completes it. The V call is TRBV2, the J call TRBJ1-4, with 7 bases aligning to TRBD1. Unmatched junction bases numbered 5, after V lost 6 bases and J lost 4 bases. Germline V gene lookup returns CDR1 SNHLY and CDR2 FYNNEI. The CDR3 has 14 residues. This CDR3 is CASSRQGRNEKLFF. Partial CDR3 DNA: TGTGCCAGCAGCAGACAGGGCCGTAATGAAAAA.

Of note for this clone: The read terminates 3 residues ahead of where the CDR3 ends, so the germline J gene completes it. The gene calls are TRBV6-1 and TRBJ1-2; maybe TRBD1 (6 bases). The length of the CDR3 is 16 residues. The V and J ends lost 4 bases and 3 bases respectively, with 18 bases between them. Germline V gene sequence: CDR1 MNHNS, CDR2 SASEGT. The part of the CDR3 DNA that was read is TGTGCCAGCAGTGGGCAAGGGGGGGACGGTTACTATGGC. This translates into CASSGQGGDGYYG. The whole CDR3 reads CASSGQGGDGYYGYTF.

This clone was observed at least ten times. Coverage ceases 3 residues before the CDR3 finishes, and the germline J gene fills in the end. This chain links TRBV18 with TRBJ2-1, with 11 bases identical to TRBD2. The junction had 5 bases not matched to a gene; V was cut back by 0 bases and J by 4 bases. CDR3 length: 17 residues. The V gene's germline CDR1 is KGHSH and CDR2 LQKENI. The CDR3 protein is CASSPPLSGREYNEQFF. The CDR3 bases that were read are TGTGCCAGCTCACCACCGCTTAGCGGGAGGGAATACAATGAG.

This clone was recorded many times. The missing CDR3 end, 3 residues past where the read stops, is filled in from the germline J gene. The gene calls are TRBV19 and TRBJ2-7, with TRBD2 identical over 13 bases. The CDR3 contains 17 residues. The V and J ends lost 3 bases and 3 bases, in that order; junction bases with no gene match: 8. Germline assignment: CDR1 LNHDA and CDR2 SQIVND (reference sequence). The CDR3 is CASSMHPGLAGNYEQYF. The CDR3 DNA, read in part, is TGTGCCAGTAGTATGCATCCGGGACTAGCGGGGAACTACGAG.

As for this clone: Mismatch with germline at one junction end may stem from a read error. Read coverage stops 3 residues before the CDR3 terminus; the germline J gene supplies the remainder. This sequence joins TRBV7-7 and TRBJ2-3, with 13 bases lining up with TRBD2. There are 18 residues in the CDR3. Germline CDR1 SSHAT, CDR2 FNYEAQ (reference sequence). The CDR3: CASSLEMVGLAGEETQYF. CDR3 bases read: TGTGCTAGCAGCTTAGAGATGGTTGGACTAGCGGGAGAAGAGACG.

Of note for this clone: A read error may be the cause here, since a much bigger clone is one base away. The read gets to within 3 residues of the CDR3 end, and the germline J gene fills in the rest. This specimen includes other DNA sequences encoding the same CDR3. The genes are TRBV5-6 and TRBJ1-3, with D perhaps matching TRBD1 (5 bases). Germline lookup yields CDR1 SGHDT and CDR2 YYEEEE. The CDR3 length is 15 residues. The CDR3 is CASSLVTGSGNTIYF. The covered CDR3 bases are TGTGCCAGCAGCTTGGTAACAGGCTCTGGAAACACT.

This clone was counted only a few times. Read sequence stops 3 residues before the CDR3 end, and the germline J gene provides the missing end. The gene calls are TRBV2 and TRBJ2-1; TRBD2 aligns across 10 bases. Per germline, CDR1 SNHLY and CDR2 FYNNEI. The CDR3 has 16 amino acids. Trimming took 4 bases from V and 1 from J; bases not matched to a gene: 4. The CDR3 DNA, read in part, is TGTGCCAGCAGTGGGCTAGCGGGGGCTTCCTACAATGAG. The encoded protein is CASSGLAGASYNE. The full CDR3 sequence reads CASSGLAGASYNEQFF.

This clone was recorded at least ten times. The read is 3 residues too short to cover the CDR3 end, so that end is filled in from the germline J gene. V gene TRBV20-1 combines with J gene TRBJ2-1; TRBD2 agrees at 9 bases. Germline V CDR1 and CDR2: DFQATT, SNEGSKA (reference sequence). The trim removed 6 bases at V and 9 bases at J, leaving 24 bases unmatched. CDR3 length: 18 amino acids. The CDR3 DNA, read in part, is TGCAGTGCCGAAGGTGTAGCGGGAGTAAGCCTTCGGTACGGTGAG. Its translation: CSAEGVAGVSLRYGE. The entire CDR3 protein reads CSAEGVAGVSLRYGEQFF.

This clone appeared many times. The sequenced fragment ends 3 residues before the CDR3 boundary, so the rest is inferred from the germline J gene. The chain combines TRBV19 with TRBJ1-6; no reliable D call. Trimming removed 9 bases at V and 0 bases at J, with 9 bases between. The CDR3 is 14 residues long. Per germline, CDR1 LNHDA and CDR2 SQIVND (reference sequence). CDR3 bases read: TGTGCCAGCCAGATAAGCTCCTATAATTCACCC. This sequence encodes CASQISSYNSP. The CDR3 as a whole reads CASQISSYNSPLHF.

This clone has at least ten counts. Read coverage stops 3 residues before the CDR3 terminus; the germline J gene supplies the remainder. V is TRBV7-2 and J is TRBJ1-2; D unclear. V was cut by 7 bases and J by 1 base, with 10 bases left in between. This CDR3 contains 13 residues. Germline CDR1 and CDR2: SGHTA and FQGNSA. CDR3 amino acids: CASNRGNNYGYTF. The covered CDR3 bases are TGTGCCAGCAACCGGGGAAATAACTATGGC.

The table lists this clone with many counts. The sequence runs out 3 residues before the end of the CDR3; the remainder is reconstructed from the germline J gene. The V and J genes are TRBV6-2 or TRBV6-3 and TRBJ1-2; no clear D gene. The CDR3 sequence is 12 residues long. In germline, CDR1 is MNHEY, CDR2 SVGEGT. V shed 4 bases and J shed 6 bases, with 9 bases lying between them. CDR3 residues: CASSFREDGYTF. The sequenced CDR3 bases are TGTGCCAGCAGTTTTCGAGAGGATGGC.

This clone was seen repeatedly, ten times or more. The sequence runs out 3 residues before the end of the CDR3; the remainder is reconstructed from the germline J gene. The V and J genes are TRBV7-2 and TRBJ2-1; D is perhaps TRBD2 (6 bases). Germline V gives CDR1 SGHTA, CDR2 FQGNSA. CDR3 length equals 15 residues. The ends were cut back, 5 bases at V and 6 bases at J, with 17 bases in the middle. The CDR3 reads CASSPGGLAGNEQFF. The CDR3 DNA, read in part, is TGTGCCAGCAGCCCAGGAGGGCTTGCTGGCAATGAG.

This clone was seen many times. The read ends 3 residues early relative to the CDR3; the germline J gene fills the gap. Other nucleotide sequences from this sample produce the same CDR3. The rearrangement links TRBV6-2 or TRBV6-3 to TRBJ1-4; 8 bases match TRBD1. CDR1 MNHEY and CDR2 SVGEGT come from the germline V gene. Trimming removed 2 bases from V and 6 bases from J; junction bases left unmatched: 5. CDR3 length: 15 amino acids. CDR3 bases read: TGTGCCAGCAGTTACCGAGGACAGGGTTATGAAAAA. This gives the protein CASSYRGQGYEK. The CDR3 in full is CASSYRGQGYEKLFF.

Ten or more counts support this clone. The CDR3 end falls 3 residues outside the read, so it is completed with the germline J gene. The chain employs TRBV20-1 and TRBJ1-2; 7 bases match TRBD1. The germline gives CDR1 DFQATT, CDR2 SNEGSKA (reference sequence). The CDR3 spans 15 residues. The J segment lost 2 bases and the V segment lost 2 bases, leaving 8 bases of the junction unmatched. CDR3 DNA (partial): TGCAGTGCTAGAAAGCCCGGGACAGTAAACTATGGC. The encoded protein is CSARKPGTVNYG. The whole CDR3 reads CSARKPGTVNYGYTF.